This is a list of T cell receptor beta chains from one sample in a study of regulatory T cells in long-lasting Graves disease. TCRdb reanalysed the multiplex PCR reads using MiXCR and keeps one entry per CDR3 protein. This sample has roughly 610,000 distinct CDR3 sequences, with 15% to 20% found just once. Separately, the same data were catalogued under a study of T cells in Graves' hyperthyroidism and ophthalmopathy.

The sample was peripheral blood mononuclear cells (PBMCs), taken at new diagnosis, from a patient treated with antithyroid drugs. Every receptor here comes from a man aged 18 to 30 with Graves disease. CDR3s include the opening cysteine and the closing phenylalanine or tryptophan. Each record gives: D gene, J gene, V gene, clone size, CDR3 protein, CDR3 DNA. D genes are given only for firm matches. Clone size is not always given. Where it is, it says once, few, many or a class for expanded clones.

>NA|TRBJ2-7|TRBV28|many
CASSLRYEQYF
TGTGCCAGCAGCTTAAGGTACGAGCAGTACTTC
>NA|TRBJ1-4|TRBV28|many
CASSLGRTFNEKLFF
TGTGCCAGCAGTTTGGGACGGACATTTAATGAAAAACTGTTTTTT
>NA|TRBJ1-1|TRBV30|many
CAWRHPGRATEAFF
TGTGCCTGGAGACACCCTGGCAGGGCCACTGAAGCTTTCTTT
>NA|TRBJ2-7|TRBV5-6|NA
CASSLAITYEQYF
TGTGCCAGCAGCTTGGCCATCACCTACGAGCAGTACTTC
>TRBD1|TRBJ2-1|TRBV28|many
CASSLGIGGFEQFF
TGTGCCAGCAGTTTGGGGATAGGGGGCTTTGAGCAGTTCTTC
>NA|TRBJ2-1|TRBV12-5|many
CASALRSYNEQFF
TGTGCTAGTGCCCTACGGTCCTACAATGAGCAGTTCTTC
>NA|TRBJ1-5|TRBV6-5|many
CASSYMEGIQPQHF
TGTGCCAGCAGTTATATGGAGGGAATCCAGCCCCAGCATTTT
>NA|TRBJ1-1|TRBV6-5|many
CASSSFARGTEAFF
TGTGCCAGCAGTTCGTTCGCGAGGGGCACTGAAGCTTTCTTT
>NA|TRBJ2-1|TRBV9|NA
CASSASGPSYNEQFF
TGTGCCAGCAGCGCAAGCGGGCCGTCCTACAATGAGCAGTTCTTC
>NA|TRBJ2-6|TRBV9|few
CASSSDRSSGANALTF
TGTGCCAGCAGCTCAGATCGAAGCTCTGGGGCCAACGCCCTGACTTTC
>NA|TRBJ2-1|TRBV18|few
CASSPVARGGDEQFF
TGTGCCAGCTCACCTGTTGCCAGGGGAGGCGATGAGCAGTTCTTC
>NA|TRBJ2-1|TRBV20-1|many
CSARARGRDEQFF
TGCAGTGCTAGAGCCAGGGGACGAGATGAGCAGTTCTTC
>NA|TRBJ2-7|TRBV27|many
CASSLLGRGSYEQYF
TGTGCCAGCAGCCTCCTCGGGAGAGGCTCCTACGAGCAGTACTTC
>NA|TRBJ2-5|TRBV9|few
CASSVGGREETQYF
TGTGCCAGCAGCGTAGGAGGCAGGGAGGAGACCCAGTACTTC
>NA|TRBJ1-2|TRBV4-1|NA
CASSQVAGASGYTF
TGCGCCAGCAGCCAAGTGGCGGGGGCGAGCGGCTACACCTTC
>TRBD2|TRBJ2-3|TRBV7-2|NA
CASSSGLAGDIDTQYF
TGTGCCAGCAGCTCGGGACTAGCGGGAGATATAGATACGCAGTATTTT
>TRBD1|TRBJ1-5|TRBV6-9|NA
CASSLDRGQAQPQHF
TGTGCCAGCAGTTTGGACAGGGGACAAGCACAGCCCCAGCATTTT
>NA|TRBJ2-2|TRBV24-1|NA
CATSDRTVTGELFF
TGTGCCACCAGTGACCGGACAGTCACCGGGGAGCTGTTTTTT
>NA|TRBJ2-3|TRBV5-6|NA
CASSLAATGDTQYF
TGTGCCAGCAGCTTGGCGGCAACGGGTGATACGCAGTATTTT
>NA|TRBJ2-5|TRBV24-1|many
CATSDRRGETQYF
TGTGCCACCAGTGACCGCAGGGGCGAGACCCAGTACTTC
>NA|TRBJ1-1|TRBV30|many
CAWSVLPLDTEAFF
TGTGCCTGGAGTGTACTACCCCTCGACACTGAAGCTTTCTTT
>TRBD2|TRBJ2-1|TRBV28|many
CASSLARGVYNEQFF
TGTGCCAGCAGTTTAGCACGGGGGGTCTACAATGAGCAGTTCTTC
>NA|TRBJ1-2|TRBV5-1|NA
CASSLQDNYGYTF
TGCGCCAGCAGCTTACAGGATAACTATGGCTACACCTTC
>NA|TRBJ2-5|TRBV18|few
CASSSGATETQYF
TGTGCCAGCTCGTCAGGGGCCACGGAGACCCAGTACTTC
>NA|TRBJ2-3|TRBV20-1|NA
CSARRGGIRRTDTQYF
TGCAGTGCTAGAAGAGGGGGGATTCGACGCACAGATACGCAGTATTTT
>TRBD1|TRBJ2-2|TRBV12-3/TRBV12-4|many
CASNAWAIGTGPSRAGELFF
TGTGCCAGCAACGCATGGGCCATCGGGACAGGGCCCTCGCGGGCCGGGGAGCTGTTTTTT
>NA|TRBJ2-1|TRBV12-3/TRBV12-4|many
CASSLILARENEQFF
TGTGCCAGCAGTTTGATCCTAGCGAGGGAGAATGAGCAGTTCTTC
>NA|TRBJ1-2|TRBV5-1|many
CASKENRGYTF
TGCGCCAGCAAGGAAAATCGTGGCTACACCTTC
>NA|TRBJ2-1|TRBV13|many
CASSHPSPRYNEQFF
TGTGCCAGCAGCCACCCCAGCCCTAGATACAATGAGCAGTTCTTC
>TRBD2|TRBJ2-5|TRBV7-9|many
CASSLSGRGQETQYF
TGTGCCAGCAGCTTAAGCGGGAGAGGGCAAGAGACCCAGTACTTC
>NA|TRBJ1-1|TRBV30|many
CAWSVVGTEAFF
TGTGCCTGGAGTGTAGTGGGAACTGAAGCTTTCTTT
>NA|TRBJ2-1|TRBV6-1|NA
CASSPQKKRSSYNEQFF
TGTGCCAGCAGCCCACAGAAGAAGCGGAGCTCCTACAATGAGCAGTTCTTC
>TRBD2|TRBJ2-2|TRBV6-1|NA
CASRPHPGLAGVDGELFF
TGTGCCAGCAGGCCACATCCGGGACTAGCGGGAGTCGACGGGGAGCTGTTTTTT
>TRBD1|TRBJ1-6|TRBV5-1|few
CASRRPGTGDSPLHF
TGCGCCAGCCGACGGCCCGGGACAGGGGATTCACCCCTCCACTTT
>TRBD1|TRBJ2-1|TRBV11-3|NA
CASSLGQGAHNEQLF
TGTGCCAGCAGCTTAGGACAGGGGGCGCACAATGAGCAGCTCTTC
>NA|TRBJ2-7|TRBV2|many
CASSEVGGAPYEQYF
TGTGCCAGCAGTGAGGTTGGAGGGGCGCCCTACGAGCAGTACTTC
>TRBD2|TRBJ2-7|TRBV4-2|NA
CASSQGTSGIKGWNEQYF
TGTGCCAGCAGCCAAGGGACTAGCGGGATCAAAGGCTGGAACGAGCAGTACTTC
>NA|TRBJ2-7|TRBV5-1|NA
CASSQGASWSNEQYF
TGCGCCAGCAGCCAAGGGGCTAGTTGGTCCAACGAGCAGTACTTC
>NA|TRBJ2-7|TRBV7-9|NA
CASSLPYRDSYEQYF
TGTGCCAGCAGCTTACCCTACAGGGATTCCTACGAGCAGTACTTC
>NA|TRBJ2-6|TRBV5-1|NA
CASSFWDSGANVLTF
TGCGCCAGCAGCTTTTGGGACTCTGGGGCCAACGTCCTGACTTTC
>TRBD1|TRBJ2-7|TRBV19|NA
CASMAGRGREQYF
TGTGCCAGTATGGCGGGCAGGGGGCGCGAGCAGTACTTC
>NA|TRBJ2-2|TRBV20-1|few
CSAGNADTGELFF
TGCAGTGCCGGGAACGCGGACACCGGGGAGCTGTTTTTT
>TRBD1|TRBJ2-1|TRBV29-1|many
CSVEVDRGYNEQFF
TGCAGCGTTGAAGTGGACAGGGGCTACAATGAGCAGTTCTTC
>NA|TRBJ2-1|TRBV3-1|NA
CASSQFQREQFF
TGTGCCAGCAGCCAATTTCAACGGGAGCAGTTCTTC
>NA|TRBJ1-4|TRBV20-1|NA
CSARDPGASEKLFF
TGCAGTGCTAGAGATCCGGGGGCTTCTGAAAAACTGTTTTTT
>TRBD1|TRBJ2-6|TRBV3-1|NA
CASSRVDRVYSGANVLTF
TGTGCCAGCAGCCGGGTTGACAGGGTGTACTCTGGGGCCAACGTCCTGACTTTC
>NA|TRBJ2-3|TRBV5-1|many
CASSLATATRSTDTQYF
TGCGCCAGCAGCTTGGCCACGGCGACCCGAAGCACAGATACGCAGTATTTT
>TRBD2|TRBJ2-1|TRBV27|many
CASSHGTSGRAVHEQFF
TGTGCCAGCAGTCACGGGACTAGCGGGAGGGCCGTGCATGAGCAGTTCTTC
>TRBD1|TRBJ1-2|TRBV5-1|NA
CASSIQGADGYTF
TGCGCCAGCAGCATACAGGGGGCCGACGGCTACACCTTC
>NA|TRBJ1-3|TRBV19|NA
CASTRAPGSTIYF
TGTGCCAGTACCCGGGCTCCTGGAAGCACCATATATTTT
>NA|TRBJ1-2|TRBV28|many
CASTQGGAGAFNYGYTF
TGTGCCAGCACCCAAGGTGGGGCAGGGGCATTTAACTATGGCTACACCTTC
>TRBD2|TRBJ2-7|TRBV11-1|NA
CASPGGSPYEQYF
TGTGCCAGCCCAGGCGGGAGTCCCTACGAGCAGTACTTC
>NA|TRBJ1-6|TRBV2|many
CASRRRGDSPLHF
TGTGCCAGCAGGAGGAGGGGGGATTCACCCCTCCACTTT
>NA|TRBJ1-4|TRBV20-1|few
CSAPYRVRDEKLFF
TGCAGTGCTCCTTACAGGGTGAGGGATGAAAAACTGTTTTTT
>NA|TRBJ1-2|TRBV6-2/TRBV6-3|few
CASSYGLKGYGYTF
TGTGCCAGCAGTTACGGGCTTAAGGGCTATGGCTACACCTTC
>TRBD2|TRBJ2-1|TRBV9|few
CASSVGAGGGYNEQFF
TGTGCCAGCAGCGTAGGTGCGGGAGGAGGATACAATGAGCAGTTCTTC
>NA|TRBJ1-1|TRBV9|many
CASSVQTSTEAFF
TGTGCCAGCAGCGTGCAAACGTCCACTGAAGCTTTCTTT
>TRBD2|TRBJ2-1|TRBV29-1|once
CSVEGASGRASSYNEQFF
TGCAGCGTTGAAGGGGCTAGCGGGAGGGCGAGCTCCTACAATGAGCAGTTCTTC
>TRBD2|TRBJ2-3|TRBV3-1|many
CASSQDSREGGTDTQYF
TGTGCCAGCAGCCAAGATAGCCGGGAGGGCGGCACAGATACGCAGTATTTT